One TCR beta chain is described in this entry. What it recognizes is unknown. The data stem from a study of cytomegalovirus exposure and HLA in healthy donors. General study findings and limits: By a later analysis, the bulk of CMV-associated TCR beta chains appeared HLA-restricted. The Asian-associated ancestry cluster reportedly had fewer N-insertions than the roughly 670-donor mean in a later analysis.

It was with 60 Vbeta and 13 Jbeta primers that the PCR ran. Libraries were prepared by immunoSEQ multiplex PCR; TCRdb keeps only in-frame clonotypes and omits some of them. The sample carries around 170,000 clones, around 80% recorded once. The CDR3 is 17 amino acids. With V trimmed by 3 bases and J by 4 bases, 9 bases remained unmatched. Germline-derived CDR1 and CDR2 are MDHEN and SYDVKM. Sequencing used PBMCs. This rearrangement joins TRBV28 to TRBJ1-5; TRBD1 matches 10 bases. This TCR was recovered from a man aged 40-55 years in good health and CMV-seronegative. The CDR3: CASSLRQGATKNQPQHF. The CDR3, as DNA: TGTGCCAGCAGTTTGAGACAGGGGGCAACGAAAAATCAGCCCCAGCATTTT.